The clone carrying this T cell receptor (beta chain) occurred once. Its specificity is unknown. Participating donors were healthy, HIV-negative adults free of recent acute infections or vaccinations. The data originate from a study of shared clonotypes between healthy human individuals. About the study: Researchers assigned three CD4 naive, three CD4 memory, two CD8 naive and one CD8 memory plate to each donor.

Sorted-subset replicate PCRs used about 190 ng of genomic DNA. This amount corresponded to about 30,000 T cell genomes. TCRdb keeps only in-frame clones here, not all; method: immunoSEQ multiplex PCR. The profile shows roughly 1,600,000 clones, 97% to 99% of them singletons. Findings of the study overall: Sampling was confined to blood; repertoires within tissues likely differ.

This CDR3 has 14 residues. CDR1 and CDR2 (germline): SGHDN, FVKESK. Trimming stripped 1 base from V and 4 bases from J, with 10 bases between. The receptor's source is a man aged 25 to 45 in good health. The sample taken for sequencing was naive CD4+ T cells sorted from blood. Subset in this sample: CD45RA+ positively selected. The V gene is TRBV14, the J gene TRBJ2-5, with D maybe TRBD1 (5 bases). The CDR3 coding sequence is TGTGCCAGCAGCCAAGGGGGCCTCGGAGAGACCCAGTACTTC. Translation gives CASSQGGLGETQYF.